The T cell receptor (beta chain) under discussion was sequenced for a study of CD8+CD57+ T cells in acquired aplastic anemia. Study context: Sorted CD4+ and CD8+ cells yielded DNA averaging around 3.2 ug. Researchers reported that healthy donors averaged about 9.8 million reads for CD4+ cells.

Whole-study findings and limits: Significant differences in CD8+ Simpson's diversity were not observed between patients and controls. The same twenty-nine CD8+ CDR3 sequences occurred in patients and in controls.

In regard to this clonotype: Antigen specificity is unknown. A much more abundant neighbour one base away suggests this may be a read error.

This CDR3 region has 17 residues. Germline loops: CDR1 LNHDA, CDR2 SQIVND (reference sequence). V was trimmed by 7 bases and J by 2 bases, leaving 21 bases between them. The template used for profiling TCR beta VDJ and CDR3 was genomic DNA. TCRdb processed the reads anew with MiXCR; each CDR3 protein has one entry. This table has about 130,000 distinct CDR3 sequences, around 46% appearing once. Input material: sorted CD4+, CD8+, or CD8+CD57+ T cells (not recorded which) from PBMCs. The TCR comes from a human donor in good health, serving as a control. The rearrangement links TRBV19 to TRBJ1-5; possible D gene TRBD1, 5 bases. CDR3 sequence (DNA): TGTGCCAGTACTCATAGAAGACAGTCCTATGGCAATCAGCCCCAGCATTTT. It specifies CASTHRRQSYGNQPQHF.